What follows are 32 T cell receptor beta chains derived from one specimen sequenced in a study of cytomegalovirus exposure and HLA in healthy donors (TCRdb year 2017). Library preparation used the immunoSEQ multiplex PCR assay. A mixture of 60 forward primers for TCR Vbeta segments and 13 reverse primers for TCR Jbeta segments was used in the multiplex PCR. TCRdb re-hosts the immuneACCESS table, in-frame sequences only. Its copies lack some clones; in the studies checked, an unresolved V gene accounts for under half of them, and the cause for the rest is not known. The sample table holds approximately 77,000 clones, of which roughly 76% were seen once. Roughly an eighth of the sample goes to the ten largest clones. The specimen was PBMCs. All receptors derive from a male donor in good health and CMV-seropositive.

This clone was observed a handful of times. Mismatch with germline at one junction end may stem from a read error. The chain recombines TRBV7-9 with TRBJ1-1; no reliable D call. The V gene's germline CDR1 is SEHNR and CDR2 FQNEAQ (reference sequence). The CDR3 covers 14 residues. In nucleotides, the CDR3 is TGTTCCAGCAGCTTAGACCACAGGAACACTGAAGCTTTCTTT. This codes for CSSSLDHRNTEAFF.

This clone was seen only once. CDR3 loop: CASSQAGGPTDTQYF. CDR3 sequence (DNA): TGTGCCAGCAGCCAAGCGGGAGGGCCCACAGATACGCAGTATTTT. The J gene is TRBJ2-3, the V gene TRBV27; 10 positions match TRBD2. CDR3 length equals 15 residues. V dropped 6 bases and J dropped 2; count of bases not matched to a gene: 5. Germline CDR1 is MNHEY and CDR2 is SMNVEV (reference sequence).

In the case of this clone: Within the sample, other DNA sequences also encode this same CDR3. The rearrangement uses TRBV5-1 and TRBJ2-5; D is ambiguous. CDR3 length equals 14 residues. The ends were cut back, 4 bases at V and 2 bases at J, with 12 bases in the middle. The germline CDR1 and CDR2 sequences are SGHRS and YFSETQ. CDR3 coding DNA: TGCGCCAGCAGCCCCACCTCCGGTCAAGAGACCCAGTACTTC. Translating gives CASSPTSGQETQYF.

This clone was seen more than once but under ten times. The V and J genes are TRBV14 and TRBJ2-1; the D is unclear. Germline CDR1 SGHDN, CDR2 FVKESK. The CDR3 contains 13 residues. With 4 bases removed from V and 9 bases from J, the gap between germline ends came to 13 bases. CDR3 sequence: CASSPRPGTEQFF. In nucleotides, the CDR3 is TGTGCCAGCAGCCCCCGGCCAGGCACTGAGCAGTTCTTC.

The rearrangement links TRBV7-9 to TRBJ1-5, with 7 bases aligning to TRBD1. This CDR3 has 14 amino acids. The germline CDR1 and CDR2 sequences are SEHNR and FQNEAQ (reference sequence). V trimming: 5 bases; J trimming: 5 bases; junction bases outside the gene matches: 6. The CDR3 reads CASSRQGDYQPQHF. The CDR3 DNA follows: TGTGCCAGCAGCCGGCAGGGGGACTATCAGCCCCAGCATTTT.

The rearrangement uses TRBV2 and TRBJ2-2; D is unresolved. The CDR3 loop spans 14 amino acids. CDR1 and CDR2 (germline): SNHLY, FYNNEI. Trimming stripped 8 bases from V and 1 base from J, with 11 bases between. CDR3 DNA sequence: TGTGCCAGCGAACCGGTCATGAACACCGGGGAGCTGTTTTTT. Encoded protein: CASEPVMNTGELFF.

In this sample, this clone turned up a few times. The chain has TRBV6-1 and TRBJ2-1; possible D gene TRBD1, 6 bases. Per the germline V gene, CDR1 is MNHNS and CDR2 is SASEGT. Trimming pared 10 bases from V and 9 bases from J, leaving 19 bases between. The CDR3 extends over 13 amino acids. DNA of the CDR3: TGTGCCACCAAAAGACAGGTTGTTAGTGAGCAGTTCTTC. This translates into CATKRQVVSEQFF.

This clone was counted between two and nine times. The rearrangement links TRBV6-1 to TRBJ2-3, with 9 bases fitting TRBD2. The junction had 2 bases not matched to a gene; V was cut back by 3 bases and J by 1 base. In germline, CDR1 is MNHNS, CDR2 SASEGT. CDR3 length equals 15 residues. CDR3 nucleotide sequence: TGTGCCAGCAGTGACTCTAGCGGGGGCACAGATACGCAGTATTTT. The encoded protein is CASSDSSGGTDTQYF.

The chain links TRBV21-1 to TRBJ2-3; the DNA was not compared with TRBD1, the D call given in the table. TRBV21-1 is described as a pseudogene. The CDR3 length is 16 residues. CDR3 amino acids: CASGGTGRSSTDMQYF. The CDR3, as DNA: TGTGCCAGCGGGGGGACAGGGCGAAGCAGCACAGATATGCAGTATTTT.

The chain joins TRBV6-5 to TRBJ2-6; perhaps TRBD1 as D (6 bases). Germline values: CDR1 MNHEY, CDR2 SVGAGI. This CDR3 region has 15 residues. V was clipped by 6 bases and J by 3 bases, with 12 bases between them. The DNA for the CDR3 is TGTGCCAGCAGCTCCCCAGGGGATGGGGCCAACGTCCTGACTTTC. The encoded protein is CASSSPGDGANVLTF.

This clone appeared a few times. The V gene is TRBV5-4, the J gene TRBJ2-1, with 11 bases fitting TRBD2. CDR1 SGHNT and CDR2 YYREEE come from the germline V gene (reference sequence). CDR3 length: 15 residues. With V trimmed by 3 bases and J by 9 bases, 8 bases remained unmatched. This CDR3 is CASSSPGLAVGEQFF. The CDR3 region has the DNA TGTGCCAGCAGCTCTCCGGGACTAGCGGTCGGTGAGCAGTTCTTC. Looking up the rest from reference TRBV5-4 and TRBJ2-1 gives the full variable domain: ETGVTQSPTHLIKTRGQQVTLRCSSQSGHNTVSWYQQALGQGPQFIFQYYREEENGRGNFPPRFSGLQFPNYSSELNVNALELDDSALYLCASSSPGLAVGEQFFGPGTRLTVL.

In its sample, this clone was seen a few times. The chain carries TRBV7-3 and TRBJ1-3; D gene unclear. This CDR3 spans 16 amino acids. Germline values: CDR1 SGHTA, CDR2 FQGTGA. V lost 3 bases, J lost 0 bases, and 12 bases lay in between. CDR3 DNA sequence: TGTGCCAGCAGCTTCCCGGACTCGAGCTCTGGAAACACCATATATTTT. It translates to CASSFPDSSSGNTIYF.

The genes are TRBV19 and TRBJ1-5; D is perhaps TRBD1 (6 bases). CDR1 and CDR2 from the germline V gene are LNHDA and SQIVND (reference sequence). Trimming took off 6 bases at V and 5 bases at J, with 17 bases between the two ends. The CDR3 is 15 amino acids. CDR3: CASRGAGGAYQPQHF. The CDR3 DNA follows: TGTGCCAGTAGGGGGGCGGGGGGCGCCTATCAGCCCCAGCATTTT.

This clone was picked up one time. The chain uses TRBV10-1 and TRBJ2-2; D may be TRBD2 (6 bases). Trimming removed 3 bases at V and 7 bases at J, with 12 bases between. CDR3 length: 14 amino acids. Germline V lookup: CDR1 WNHNN, CDR2 SYGVQD (reference sequence). The CDR3 protein is CASSDGGKVGELFF. The CDR3 nucleotides are TGCGCCAGCAGTGACGGCGGGAAAGTCGGGGAGCTGTTTTTT.

This clone was observed a few times. The CDR3 region is CAWSVTYNEQFF. CDR3 bases: TGTGCCTGGAGTGTAACTTACAATGAGCAGTTCTTC. V and J are TRBV30 and TRBJ2-1; D unclear. The CDR3 totals 12 residues. The germline V gene encodes CDR1 GTSNPN and CDR2 SVGIG (reference sequence). Deletions cut 0 bases from V and 4 bases from J, with 4 bases between.

This chain joins TRBV2 and TRBJ2-1; a possible D gene is TRBD1 (6 bases). Germline V CDR1 and CDR2: SNHLY, FYNNEI. V dropped 8 bases and J dropped 0 bases, with 14 bases sitting between them. The CDR3 length is 15 residues. This CDR3 reads CASPQRGSSYNEQFF. DNA for the CDR3: TGTGCCAGCCCCCAGAGGGGGAGCTCCTACAATGAGCAGTTCTTC. Using reference TRBV2 and TRBJ2-1 for the parts outside the CDR3, the full variable domain is EPEVTQTPSHQVTQMGQEVILRCVPISNHLYFYWYRQILGQKVEFLVSFYNNEISEKSEIFDDQFSVERPDGSNFTLKIRSTKLEDSAMYFCASPQRGSSYNEQFFGPGTRLTVL.

The chain combines TRBV7-9 with TRBJ2-1, with 8 bases identical to TRBD1. Germline CDR1 is SEHNR and CDR2 is FQNEAQ (reference sequence). The CDR3 spans 17 residues. V was clipped by 1 base and J by 6 bases; unmatched bases: 11. The CDR3 is CASSLEYGTGFINEQFF. The CDR3 DNA sequence: TGTGCCAGCAGCTTAGAGTATGGGACAGGATTTATCAATGAGCAGTTCTTC.

The chain joins TRBV6-6 to TRBJ2-2, with TRBD2 matching over 7 bases. Trimming at V came to 7 bases and at J to 6 bases, leaving 8 bases not matched to a gene. Germline V gene lookup returns CDR1 MNHNY and CDR2 SVGAGI (reference sequence). CDR3 length equals 14 residues. The CDR3 coding sequence is TGTGCCAGCACGCCTGGCGGGAGTTCCGGGGAGCTGTTTTTT. It specifies CASTPGGSSGELFF.

This clone was seen once. One junction end does not reproduce the germline sequence, and a read error may be involved. The rearrangement uses TRBV7-9 and TRBJ1-1; D is ambiguous. The germline CDR1 and CDR2 sequences are SEHNR and FQNEAQ (reference sequence). There are 13 residues in the CDR3. Written as DNA, the CDR3 is TGTTCCAGCAGCCTGCTATCGAACACTGAAGCTTTCTTT. Translated, it gives CSSSLLSNTEAFF.

The V and J genes are TRBV14 and TRBJ2-7, with D maybe TRBD1 (6 bases). Trimming took off 5 bases at V and 5 bases at J, with 13 bases between the two ends. In germline, CDR1 is SGHDN, CDR2 FVKESK. This CDR3 has 13 amino acids. The CDR3, as DNA: TGTGCCAGCAGCGTCAGGGGTTCCAACGAGCAGTACTTC. As protein: CASSVRGSNEQYF.

This chain links TRBV5-1 with TRBJ2-5; possibly TRBD1 for D (6 bases). This CDR3 has 15 residues. V gave up 2 bases and J gave up 1 base, with 12 bases separating them. Germline CDR1 SGHRS, CDR2 YFSETQ. In DNA, the CDR3 is TGCGCCAGCAGCTTCTCCGACAGGAGCCAAGAGACCCAGTACTTC. It translates to CASSFSDRSQETQYF.

The chain joins TRBV5-4 to TRBJ2-5; D is unclear. V was shortened by 4 bases and J by 1 base, with 14 bases between the two germline ends. Germline V gene lookup returns CDR1 SGHNT and CDR2 YYREEE (reference sequence). The CDR3 is 15 amino acids. CDR3 sequence reads: CASSTQQLSQETQYF. The DNA of the CDR3 is TGTGCCAGCAGCACACAACAGTTATCCCAAGAGACCCAGTACTTC. Variable domain in full (rest from reference TRBV5-4 and TRBJ2-5): ETGVTQSPTHLIKTRGQQVTLRCSSQSGHNTVSWYQQALGQGPQFIFQYYREEENGRGNFPPRFSGLQFPNYSSELNVNALELDDSALYLCASSTQQLSQETQYFGPGTRLLVL.

This rearrangement joins TRBV18 to TRBJ2-2, with TRBD2 matching over 10 bases. CDR1 KGHSH and CDR2 LQKENI come from the germline V gene. This CDR3 region has 15 residues. Trimming removed 6 bases from V and 5 bases from J; junction bases left unmatched: 6. In DNA, the CDR3 is TGTGCCAGCTCCCCTAGCGGGAGTCGAACCGGGGAGCTGTTTTTT. Encoded protein: CASSPSGSRTGELFF. Full variable domain (remainder filled in from reference TRBV18 and TRBJ2-2): NAGVMQNPRHLVRRRGQEARLRCSPMKGHSHVYWYRQLPEEGLKFMVYLQKENIIDESGMPKERFSAEFPKEGPSILRIQQVVRGDSAAYFCASSPSGSRTGELFFGEGSRLTVL.

The gene calls are TRBV6-1 and TRBJ2-3; no firm D call. V was trimmed by 4 bases and J by 2 bases, leaving 10 bases between them. CDR3 length: 14 residues. Germline V gives CDR1 MNHNS, CDR2 SASEGT. CDR3 in DNA: TGTGCCAGCAGTGGTCTAGTGTACACAGATACGCAGTATTTT. This codes for CASSGLVYTDTQYF.

This chain connects TRBV6-6 to TRBJ1-4; 10 nucleotides match TRBD1. This CDR3 is 14 amino acids long. The germline CDR1 and CDR2 sequences are MNHNY and SVGAGI (reference sequence). V lost 6 bases, J lost 8 bases, and 6 bases stayed unmatched. The CDR3 loop reads CASRMTGGGEKLFF. The CDR3 DNA reads TGTGCCAGCAGAATGACAGGGGGCGGAGAAAAACTGTTTTTT.

The V and J genes are TRBV28 and TRBJ1-5; D ambiguous. Germline V gives CDR1 MDHEN, CDR2 SYDVKM. The length of the CDR3 is 13 residues. The V and J ends lost 3 bases and 5 bases respectively, with 8 bases between them. The CDR3 nucleotides read TGTGCCAGCAGTTTCTACCCGGATCAGCCCCAGCATTTT. It is translated as CASSFYPDQPQHF.

This chain links TRBV15 with TRBJ1-2, with D possibly TRBD1 on 6 matching bases. The V end was cut by 1 base, the J end by 2 bases, with 8 bases between. The V gene's germline CDR1 is LNHNV and CDR2 YYDKDF (reference sequence). This CDR3 comprises 14 residues. The CDR3 nucleotides are TGTGCCACCAGCAGAGCGGGACACAACTATGGCTACACCTTC. As protein: CATSRAGHNYGYTF. Supplemented by reference TRBV15 and TRBJ1-2, the full variable domain reads DAMVIQNPRYQVTQFGKPVTLSCSQTLNHNVMYWYQQKSSQAPKLLFHYYDKDFNNEADTPDNFQSRRPNTSFCFLDIRSPGLGDTAMYLCATSRAGHNYGYTFGSGTRLTVV.

This clone was found a few times. CDR3 coding DNA: TGTGCCAGCAGCTCCCCTCCCGGCGGTGGGACAGGGGGCAACATTCAGTACTTC. Encoded protein: CASSSPPGGGTGGNIQYF. This chain links TRBV7-9 with TRBJ2-4; 12 bases fit TRBD1. V dropped 4 bases and J dropped 7; count of bases not matched to a gene: 14. CDR3 length equals 18 residues. Germline V gene sequence: CDR1 SEHNR, CDR2 FQNEAQ (reference sequence).

The chain is built from TRBV5-1 and TRBJ1-3; TRBD1 aligns across 9 bases. The CDR3 runs 16 residues. Germline loops: CDR1 SGHRS, CDR2 YFSETQ. Trimming at V came to 2 bases and at J to 3 bases, leaving 6 bases not matched to a gene. In nucleotides, the CDR3 is TGCGCCAGCAGCTTAACTACAGGGGGCGGTGGAAACACCATATATTTT. Its protein is CASSLTTGGGGNTIYF. Using reference TRBV5-1 and TRBJ1-3 for the parts outside the CDR3, the full variable domain is KAGVTQTPRYLIKTRGQQVTLSCSPISGHRSVSWYQQTPGQGLQFLFEYFSETQRNKGNFPGRFSGRQFSNSRSEMNVSTLELGDSALYLCASSLTTGGGGNTIYFGEGSWLTVV.

V is TRBV4-2 and J is TRBJ2-1; TRBD2 is a possible D gene (6 bases). The germline gives CDR1 LGHNA, CDR2 YNFKEQ. V gave up 4 bases and J gave up 8 bases, with 24 bases separating them. The CDR3 spans 17 residues. The CDR3 here is CASSPSGSTGAMYEQFF. CDR3 DNA: TGTGCCAGCAGCCCATCGGGGTCCACGGGAGCTATGTATGAGCAGTTCTTC.

The rearrangement links TRBV5-1 to TRBJ1-5, with D tentatively TRBD1 (6 bases). Germline assignment: CDR1 SGHRS and CDR2 YFSETQ. Trimming took off 0 bases at V and 6 bases at J, with 16 bases between the two ends. The CDR3 is 16 residues long. DNA for the CDR3: TGCGCCAGCAGCTTGGCCATCTGGGGGCTGGTTCAGCCCCAGCATTTT. It yields the protein CASSLAIWGLVQPQHF. Full variable domain (remainder filled in from reference TRBV5-1 and TRBJ1-5): KAGVTQTPRYLIKTRGQQVTLSCSPISGHRSVSWYQQTPGQGLQFLFEYFSETQRNKGNFPGRFSGRQFSNSRSEMNVSTLELGDSALYLCASSLAIWGLVQPQHFGDGTRLSIL.

The V gene is TRBV15, the J gene TRBJ1-3, with D possibly matching TRBD1 (5 bases). Trimming took 0 bases from V and 0 from J, leaving 24 bases between them. This CDR3 has 21 amino acids. From germline, CDR1 is LNHNV and CDR2 YYDKDF (reference sequence). CDR3: CATSRDPRARGGGLSGNTIYF. The CDR3 region has the DNA TGTGCCACCAGCAGAGACCCCAGAGCCCGGGGGGGTGGCCTCTCTGGAAACACCATATATTTT.